This TCR beta chain was observed in a study of technical replicates of blood from a handful of donors. Clones were sequenced by immunoSEQ multiplex PCR, and TCRdb holds only the in-frame ones, with some missing. The sample has roughly 80,000 clones; about 94% are singletons. V lost 7 bases, J lost 7 bases, and 5 bases lay in between. The germline CDR1 and CDR2 sequences are LNHDA and SQIVND (reference sequence). The CDR3 sequence is 10 residues long. This TCR was recovered from a human donor in good health. What was sequenced was T cells isolated from PBMCs. V usage is TRBV19 and J usage is TRBJ2-1; D gene ambiguous. The CDR3 protein is CASKANEQFF. The CDR3 DNA is TGTGCCAGTAAAGCGAATGAGCAGTTCTTC.